The 14 T cell receptor beta chains below were found in one sample sequenced in a study of shared clonotypes between healthy human individuals. Assay: immunoSEQ multiplex PCR; the TCRdb copy retains only in-frame clones and omits some. Here the sample spans over 2 million clones, roughly 95% being singletons. Sequencing input: naive CD4+ T cells sorted from blood. Subset of the sample: CD45RA+ positively selected. Receptors originate from a man aged 18 to 35 in good health.

This chain joins TRBV29-1 and TRBJ2-5; D is possibly TRBD1 (5 bases). Deletions cut 4 bases from V and 5 bases from J, with 11 bases between. The V gene's germline CDR1 is SQVTM and CDR2 ANQGSEA. This CDR3 region has 12 residues. The chain's CDR3 is CSVVKTAETQYF. The CDR3 coding sequence is TGCAGCGTTGTAAAGACAGCTGAGACCCAGTACTTC.

The rearrangement joins TRBV7-6 to TRBJ2-5; 7 bases agree with TRBD2. The CDR3 covers 14 residues. Trimming cost V 5 bases and J 5 bases; bases outside gene matches: 8. Germline V gene data show CDR1 as SGHVS and CDR2 as FNYEAQ. The CDR3 bases are TGTGCCAGCAGCCCCTCCGGGAGGACGGAGACCCAGTACTTC. This encodes CASSPSGRTETQYF.

This clone has a single count. V usage is TRBV30 and J usage is TRBJ1-1; D is perhaps TRBD1 (5 bases). Germline V gene sequence: CDR1 GTSNPN, CDR2 SVGIG (reference sequence). The CDR3 extends over 15 amino acids. With 2 bases removed from V and 0 bases from J, the gap between germline ends came to 13 bases. The CDR3 coding sequence is TGTGCCTGGAGTTTTTTCGACAGACTGAACACTGAAGCTTTCTTT. Translated, it gives CAWSFFDRLNTEAFF.

The genes are TRBV9 and TRBJ1-3, with D possibly being TRBD1 (5 bases). Deletions cut 4 bases from V and 4 bases from J, with 12 bases between. Germline assignment: CDR1 SGDLS and CDR2 YYNGEE. There are 14 residues in the CDR3. CDR3 nucleotides: TGTGCCAGCAGCTCAAGACGGGACGGAAACACCATATATTTT. It is translated as CASSSRRDGNTIYF. Using reference TRBV9 and TRBJ1-3 for the parts outside the CDR3, the full variable domain is DSGVTQTPKHLITATGQRVTLRCSPRSGDLSVYWYQQSLDQGLQFLIQYYNGEERAKGNILERFSAQQFPDLHSELNLSSLELGDSALYFCASSSRRDGNTIYFGEGSWLTVV.

The V and J genes are TRBV28 and TRBJ1-4; 8 bases line up with TRBD1. This CDR3 comprises 17 residues. Germline V CDR1 and CDR2: MDHEN, SYDVKM. V was clipped by 7 bases and J by 4 bases; unmatched bases: 14. The chain's CDR3 is CASTSQGQGIDNEKLFF. Written as DNA, the CDR3 is TGTGCCAGCACCTCGCAAGGACAGGGTATTGATAATGAAAAACTGTTTTTT.

V is TRBV30 and J is TRBJ1-3; D remains ambiguous. Trimming left V 0 bases short and J 0 bases short, with 6 bases between. Germline lookup yields CDR1 GTSNPN and CDR2 SVGIG (reference sequence). The CDR3 loop spans 14 amino acids. The CDR3, as DNA: TGTGCCTGGAGTGTACGGACCTCTGGAAACACCATATATTTT. It translates to CAWSVRTSGNTIYF.

CDR3 nucleotide sequence: TGTGCCTGGGCCCTCGGGACTAGCGGTGATAGCTCCTACGAGCAGTACTTC. This gives the protein CAWALGTSGDSSYEQYF. J is TRBJ2-7 and V is TRBV30; 11 nucleotides agree with TRBD2. Germline loops: CDR1 GTSNPN, CDR2 SVGIG (reference sequence). The CDR3 extends over 17 amino acids. The V and J ends lost 5 bases and 0 bases, in that order; junction bases with no gene match: 12.

The chain carries TRBV7-2 and TRBJ1-1; TRBD1 is a possible D gene (5 bases). The CDR3 runs to 14 residues. Trimming took 3 bases from V and 3 from J, leaving 11 bases between them. Germline CDR1 reads SGHTA; CDR2 reads FQGNSA. In DNA, the CDR3 is TGTGCCAGCAGCTTGGTCACCAGGGACACTGAAGCTTTCTTT. This codes for CASSLVTRDTEAFF. Full variable domain (outside the CDR3, taken from reference TRBV7-2 and TRBJ1-1): GAGVSQSPSNKVTEKGKDVELRCDPISGHTALYWYRQSLGQGLEFLIYFQGNSAPDKSGLPSDRFSAERTGGSVSTLTIQRTQQEDSAVYLCASSLVTRDTEAFFGQGTRLTVV.

The rearrangement joins TRBV6-5 to TRBJ1-3; D is unresolved. This CDR3 spans 14 amino acids. Germline loops: CDR1 MNHEY, CDR2 SVGAGI. The germline V and J ends were trimmed by 5 bases and 0 bases, with 8 bases remaining between them. CDR3 sequence reads: CASSPTVSGNTIYF. The CDR3 DNA sequence: TGTGCCAGCAGTCCGACCGTCTCTGGAAACACCATATATTTT.

The chain joins TRBV2 to TRBJ1-1; D is ambiguous. Germline V gene lookup returns CDR1 SNHLY and CDR2 FYNNEI. The CDR3 loop spans 12 amino acids. V shed 4 bases and J shed 9 bases, with 12 bases lying between them. CDR3 in amino acids: CASSGSGKKAFF. Here the CDR3 DNA reads TGTGCCAGCAGTGGATCCGGGAAGAAAGCTTTCTTT.

The chain uses TRBV7-2 and TRBJ2-7; the match to TRBD1 covers 7 bases. This CDR3 is 15 amino acids long. The trim removed 0 bases at V and 4 bases at J, leaving 6 bases unmatched. Germline V gene sequence: CDR1 SGHTA, CDR2 FQGNSA. The chain's CDR3 is CASSLAGTDGYEQYF. The CDR3 nucleotides read TGTGCCAGCAGCTTAGCGGGGACAGATGGTTACGAGCAGTACTTC.

This chain uses TRBV19 with TRBJ1-2; 8 bases match TRBD1. Germline-derived CDR1 and CDR2 are LNHDA and SQIVND (reference sequence). The CDR3 contains 15 residues. The V gene end was trimmed by 7 bases and the J gene end by 0 bases; junction bases not matched to a gene: 7. The CDR3 here is CASITGTGANYGYTF. Here the CDR3 DNA reads TGTGCCAGTATTACCGGGACAGGAGCTAACTATGGCTACACCTTC.

The chain links TRBV28 to TRBJ1-2; D is uncertain. The CDR3 length is 14 residues. V was pared by 5 bases and J by 2 bases, with 12 bases between. Germline-derived CDR1 and CDR2 are MDHEN and SYDVKM. The CDR3: CASSPWSGNYGYTF. The CDR3 DNA reads TGTGCCAGCAGTCCATGGTCGGGCAACTATGGCTACACCTTC.

This chain uses TRBV4-3 with TRBJ1-3; D possibly corresponds to TRBD1 (5 bases). The CDR3 length is 17 residues. V was cut by 3 bases and J by 3 bases, with 18 bases left in between. Germline assignment: CDR1 LGHNA and CDR2 YSLEER. CDR3 sequence (DNA): TGCGCCAGCAGCCAGGACCGAGGGGTGGGAAATGGAAACACCATATATTTT. Encoded protein: CASSQDRGVGNGNTIYF.